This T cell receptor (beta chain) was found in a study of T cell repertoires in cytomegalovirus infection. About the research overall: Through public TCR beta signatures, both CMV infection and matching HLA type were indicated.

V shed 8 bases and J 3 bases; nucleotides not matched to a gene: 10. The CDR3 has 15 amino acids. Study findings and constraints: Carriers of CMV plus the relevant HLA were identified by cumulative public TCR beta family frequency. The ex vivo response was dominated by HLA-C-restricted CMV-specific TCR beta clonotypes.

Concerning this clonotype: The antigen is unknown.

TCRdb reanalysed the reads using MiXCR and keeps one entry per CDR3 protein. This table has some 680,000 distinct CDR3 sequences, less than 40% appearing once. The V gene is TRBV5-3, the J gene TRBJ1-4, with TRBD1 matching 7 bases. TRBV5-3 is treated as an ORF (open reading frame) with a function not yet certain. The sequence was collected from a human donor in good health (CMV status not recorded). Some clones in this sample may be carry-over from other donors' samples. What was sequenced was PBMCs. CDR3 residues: CASSGGGKANEKLFF. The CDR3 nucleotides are TGTGCCAGCAGCGGAGGGGGCAAGGCTAATGAAAAACTGTTTTTT.